The 10 T cell receptor beta chains presented below share a single source sample, sequenced in a study of Graves' ophthalmopathy and Graves' hyperthyroidism. Amplification from RNA transcripts yielded the TCR beta CDR3 regions. Following a first-round RT-PCR that used HTBI primers, a second-round multiplex PCR was carried out. TCRdb reprocessed the multiplex PCR reads with MiXCR, giving one entry per CDR3 protein. The sample lists about 400,000 distinct CDR3 sequences; under 25% were seen once. Sequencing was performed on peripheral blood. These receptors all come from a woman aged 18-29 years with stable Graves' hyperthyroidism.

The rearrangement uses TRBV5-6 and TRBJ1-1; D remains unclear. The CDR3 consists of 11 residues. The germline gives CDR1 SGHDT, CDR2 YYEEEE. Trimming cost V 0 bases and J 6 bases, with 3 bases left between them. CDR3 bases: TGTGCCAGCAGCTTGGGACCTGAAGCTTTCTTT. Translating it yields CASSLGPEAFF.

This clonotype was seen ten or more times. The chain couples TRBV19 to TRBJ2-7; no definite D call. V was cut by 3 bases and J by 3 bases, with 12 bases left in between. Germline V gene lookup returns CDR1 LNHDA and CDR2 SQIVND (reference sequence). The CDR3 totals 14 residues. CDR3 region: CASSIEDGHYEQYF. The CDR3 region has the DNA TGTGCCAGTAGTATCGAGGACGGCCACTACGAGCAGTACTTC.

This clonotype came up many times. The rearrangement links TRBV29-1 to TRBJ2-2; perhaps TRBD2 as D (5 bases). In germline, CDR1 is SQVTM, CDR2 ANQGSEA. The CDR3 has 15 residues. Trimming pared 4 bases from V and 2 bases from J, leaving 14 bases between. CDR3 nucleotide sequence: TGCAGCGTTGGGGGAGTCCAAACTAACACCGGGGAGCTGTTTTTT. This codes for CSVGGVQTNTGELFF.

This clonotype has ten or more counts. J is TRBJ2-7 and V is TRBV6-1, with TRBD2 matching 7 bases. Germline assignment: CDR1 MNHNS and CDR2 SASEGT. J lost 6 bases, V lost 6 bases, and 11 bases had no gene match. The CDR3 covers 14 residues. For the CDR3, the DNA is TGTGCCAGCAGGGCCCCTGGCGGGAGCACCGAGCAGTACTTC. It translates to CASRAPGGSTEQYF.

This chain uses TRBV24-1 with TRBJ2-5; 13 bases are a match to TRBD2. This CDR3 comprises 17 residues. Germline CDR1 and CDR2: KGHDR and SFDVKD. The J segment lost 4 bases and the V segment lost 3 bases, leaving 7 bases of the junction unmatched. CDR3 residues: CATSDGLAGVVGETQYF. CDR3 nucleotides: TGTGCCACCAGTGATGGACTAGCGGGAGTAGTGGGAGAGACCCAGTACTTC.

The chain recombines TRBV10-3 with TRBJ2-5, with 9 bases fitting TRBD1. Germline V gene data show CDR1 as ENHRY and CDR2 as SYGVKD. The trim removed 6 bases at V and 2 bases at J, leaving 4 bases unmatched. This CDR3 region has 14 residues. The CDR3 is CAIRSGQGQETQYF. In DNA form, the CDR3 reads TGTGCCATCAGGTCGGGACAGGGTCAAGAGACCCAGTACTTC.

This clonotype was counted at least ten times. The chain couples TRBV6-1 to TRBJ2-5; D is undetermined. Germline V gene sequence: CDR1 MNHNS, CDR2 SASEGT. CDR3 length: 13 amino acids. Trimming cost V 6 bases and J 1 base, with 9 bases left between them. CDR3 nucleotide sequence: TGTGCCAGCAGGTTGCCTCTCCAAGAGACCCAGTACTTC. It translates to CASRLPLQETQYF.

This clonotype showed up many times. The rearrangement uses TRBV20-1 and TRBJ2-5; 13 bases fit TRBD2. Germline CDR1 is DFQATT and CDR2 is SNEGSKA (reference sequence). The CDR3 consists of 18 residues. V trimming: 3 bases; J trimming: 7 bases; junction bases outside the gene matches: 17. The CDR3 spells CSARATSGRPEVFGTQYF. Here the CDR3 DNA reads TGCAGTGCTAGGGCGACTAGCGGGAGGCCGGAGGTTTTCGGGACCCAGTACTTC.

This clonotype was seen many times. The J gene is TRBJ2-7, the V gene TRBV11-2; D perhaps matches TRBD2 (6 bases). This CDR3 has 14 amino acids. Germline V CDR1 and CDR2: SGHAT, FQNNGV. Trimming pared 1 base from V and 5 bases from J, leaving 12 bases between. CDR3 loop: CASSLGGGFHEQYF. Written as DNA, the CDR3 is TGTGCCAGCAGCTTAGGAGGAGGGTTCCACGAGCAGTACTTC.

This clonotype has more than one count but fewer than ten. The chain employs TRBV11-2 and TRBJ1-2; the D gene is possibly TRBD1 (5 bases). This CDR3 contains 16 residues. Germline CDR1 SGHAT, CDR2 FQNNGV. V gave up 10 bases and J gave up 0 bases, with 21 bases separating them. As DNA, the CDR3 is TGTGCCACCTCGGGCCCAAACCGGGGCCCTAACTATGGCTACACCTTC. Protein product: CATSGPNRGPNYGYTF.